The clone carrying this T cell receptor (beta chain) was found many times. The entry originates in a study of T-cell reconstitution after alpha-beta-depleted transplantation in children. This CDR3 comprises 15 residues. The V segment lost 5 bases and the J segment 6 bases; nucleotides outside the gene matches: 13. CDR1 and CDR2 (germline): SEHNR, FQNEAQ (reference sequence). The authors prepared the TCRbeta library with unique molecular identifiers. Each CDR3 protein is one row after TCRdb ran MiXCR on the PCR reads. Of hundreds of thousands of distinct CDR3 sequences listed, about 12% are singletons.

The chain links TRBV7-9 to TRBJ2-7; 7 bases map to TRBD1. This TCR was sampled from a human donor who donated a stem cell graft to a child with acute lymphoblastic leukemia. Specimen: PBMCs from the stem cell graft donor, collected from the stem cell graft. The CDR3 reads CASSIRQGSVSEQYF. DNA of the CDR3: TGTGCCAGCAGCATCAGACAGGGCTCTGTATCCGAGCAGTACTTC.